Listed here are 13 T cell receptor beta chains from one sample, sequenced in a study of blood T cell repertoires in COVID-19. Here immunoSEQ multiplex PCR was the method, and the copy in TCRdb shows in-frame clones only, minus some. This table has some 250,000 clones, approximately 83% appearing once. The sequencing sample was made of peripheral blood. These TCRs come from a woman aged 25-40 years who had recovered from COVID-19.

The chain recombines TRBV11-2 with TRBJ2-1; 9 bases agree with TRBD2. Germline values: CDR1 SGHAT, CDR2 FQNNGV. The V and J ends lost 2 bases and 2 bases, in that order; junction bases with no gene match: 7. This CDR3 contains 17 residues. CDR3 sequence (DNA): TGTGCCAGCAGCTTACCCCCGCGGGGGGGCGCCTACAATGAGCAGTTCTTC. It translates to CASSLPPRGGAYNEQFF. Complete variable domain (other parts from reference TRBV11-2 and TRBJ2-1): EAGVAQSPRYKIIEKRQSVAFWCNPISGHATLYWYQQILGQGPKLLIQFQNNGVVDDSQLPKDRFSAERLKGVDSTLKIQPAKLEDSAVYLCASSLPPRGGAYNEQFFGPGTRLTVL.

The J gene is TRBJ1-5, the V gene TRBV6-1; D is uncertain. The CDR3 is 14 amino acids. Germline V lookup: CDR1 MNHNS, CDR2 SASEGT. Trimming stripped 1 base from V and 3 bases from J, with 7 bases between. CDR3 in DNA: TGTGCCAGCAGTGAAGGTCAGTTCAATCAGCCCCAGCATTTT. This gives the protein CASSEGQFNQPQHF.

The CDR3, as DNA: TGTGCCAGCAGCTCCGAAGGACTAGCGGGGGTAGGCTCCTACAATGAGCAGTTCTTC. As protein: CASSSEGLAGVGSYNEQFF. The chain has TRBV5-6 and TRBJ2-1; 13 bases fit TRBD2. Germline lookup yields CDR1 SGHDT and CDR2 YYEEEE. V lost 3 bases to trimming and J lost 0 bases; unmatched junction nucleotides: 9. The CDR3 sequence is 19 residues long.

This clone is a singleton in its sample. This sequence joins TRBV25-1 and TRBJ2-5, with 11 bases matching TRBD1. The CDR3 has 16 residues. V shed 5 bases, J shed 5 bases, and the junction held 10 bases outside the gene matches. Germline V gene lookup returns CDR1 MGHDK and CDR2 SYGVNS. CDR3 residues: CASSPTRTGGSETQYF. The CDR3 bases are TGTGCCAGCAGTCCGACCCGGACAGGGGGCAGCGAGACCCAGTACTTC.

This chain connects TRBV23-1 to TRBJ1-5, with D perhaps TRBD1 (5 bases). TRBV23-1 is given ORF status, its function remaining uncertain. V dropped 4 bases and J dropped 0 bases, with 19 bases sitting between them. The CDR3 runs to 18 residues. This CDR3 reads CASSLIAGWVYSNQPQHF. In nucleotides, the CDR3 is TGCGCCAGCAGTCTCATTGCAGGGTGGGTGTATAGCAATCAGCCCCAGCATTTT.

The chain employs TRBV27 and TRBJ1-2; 11 bases match TRBD1. V dropped 6 bases and J dropped 3; count of bases not matched to a gene: 9. The germline V gene encodes CDR1 MNHEY and CDR2 SMNVEV (reference sequence). The CDR3 covers 16 residues. The CDR3 nucleotides are TGTGCCAGCAGGAGGACAGGGGGCTATCTGTACTATGGCTACACCTTC. It yields the protein CASRRTGGYLYYGYTF.

As to this clone: Other DNA sequences in the same sample also yield this CDR3. The chain uses TRBV3-1 (or the pseudogene TRBV3-2) and TRBJ2-7, with 8 positions matching TRBD1. This CDR3 has 14 amino acids. CDR1 and CDR2 from the germline V gene are LGHDT and YNNKEL (reference sequence). J gave up 4 bases and V 3 bases, and 5 bases lay outside the gene matches. DNA for the CDR3: TGTGCCAGCAGCCAGACAGGGGCCAAGTACGAGCAGTACTTC. This translates into CASSQTGAKYEQYF.

The chain uses TRBV11-2 and TRBJ2-3; a weak D match, TRBD2 (6 bases). CDR1 SGHAT and CDR2 FQNNGV come from the germline V gene. The CDR3 sequence is 13 residues long. The V gene lost 5 bases and the J gene lost 13 bases, with 19 bases spanning the gap. CDR3 amino acids: CASSETIGVAEYF. DNA for the CDR3: TGTGCCAGCAGCGAAACCATCGGCGTAGCGGAGTATTTT.

Notes on this clone: This sample also contains other DNA sequences that code for the same CDR3. This chain's CDR3 is CASSILVSGQPQHF. CDR3 nucleotides: TGTGCCAGTAGTATCTTAGTGTCGGGGCAGCCCCAGCATTTT. This chain joins TRBV19 and TRBJ1-5; no definite D call. The germline CDR1 and CDR2 sequences are LNHDA and SQIVND (reference sequence). This CDR3 is 14 amino acids long. Trimming removed 3 bases from V and 7 bases from J, with 13 bases in between. Drawing the rest from reference TRBV19 and TRBJ1-5, the complete variable domain is DGGITQSPKYLFRKEGQNVTLSCEQNLNHDAMYWYRQDPGQGLRLIYYSQIVNDFQKGDIAEGYSVSREKKESFPLTVTSAQKNPTAFYLCASSILVSGQPQHFGDGTRLSIL.

The rearrangement joins TRBV6-5 to TRBJ1-2, with a weak D call TRBD1 (5 bases). There are 14 residues in the CDR3. Germline V CDR1 and CDR2: MNHEY, SVGAGI. The ends were cut back, 1 base at V and 0 bases at J, with 6 bases in the middle. CDR3 sequence: CASSYLQANYGYTF. Here the CDR3 DNA reads TGTGCCAGCAGTTACTTACAGGCTAACTATGGCTACACCTTC.

The V and J genes are TRBV2 and TRBJ1-1; TRBD1 might be the D (6 bases). The CDR3 is 14 amino acids. The germline CDR1 and CDR2 sequences are SNHLY and FYNNEI. V was trimmed by 3 bases and J by 1 base, leaving 9 bases between them. The CDR3 DNA sequence: TGTGCCAGCAGTGATGGGGGCCAGAACACTGAAGCTTTCTTT. Amino acids: CASSDGGQNTEAFF.

The chain couples TRBV20-1 to TRBJ2-5; a weak D match, TRBD2 (5 bases). The CDR3 covers 15 residues. The germline V gene has CDR1 DFQATT and CDR2 SNEGSKA (reference sequence). V lost 3 bases and J 2 bases, leaving 16 bases between the germline ends. The DNA of the CDR3 is TGCAGTGCTAGTACGGACTCACACACACAAGAGACCCAGTACTTC. This translates into CSASTDSHTQETQYF.

The V and J genes are TRBV7-3 and TRBJ2-3, with TRBD1 as a possible D gene (8 bases). The germline gives CDR1 SGHTA, CDR2 FQGTGA. Trimming pared 5 bases from V and 2 bases from J, leaving 17 bases between. CDR3 size: 16 residues. CDR3 region: CASSPRGGQDTDTQYF. The CDR3 DNA follows: TGTGCCAGCAGCCCTAGGGGGGGACAGGACACAGATACGCAGTATTTT.